The clone carrying this T cell receptor beta chain showed up many times. Its antigen is unknown. Germline lookup yields CDR1 SGDLS and CDR2 YYNGEE. Trimming pared 2 bases from V and 1 base from J, leaving 6 bases between. There are 13 residues in the CDR3. The data derive from a study of T-cell reconstitution after alpha-beta-depleted transplantation in children. Study-level results: The study traced high day-60 TCRbeta diversity in some patients to surviving recipient T cells and thymic progenitors. Several hundred expanded graft clones reportedly gave rise to the alpha-beta T cells present about two months after transplant. Newly produced T cells mostly provided counts and TCRbeta diversity after one year, as hyperexpanded clones declined.

The TCRbeta library incorporated unique molecular identifiers. TCRdb called the PCR reads again in MiXCR, with one record for every CDR3 protein. The sample yields about 290,000 distinct CDR3 sequences, about 9.5% seen once. The receptor comes from a boy younger than two with acute myeloid leukemia, due to receive a stem cell transplant. This chain links TRBV9 with TRBJ1-2; D gene ambiguous. The sequencing used PBMCs, collected before TCRalphabeta/CD19-depleted stem cell transplant. CDR3 sequence (DNA): TGTGCCAGCAGCGTTCGGATTAACTATGGCTACACCTTC. It translates to CASSVRINYGYTF.